This TCR beta chain was recorded in a study of blood T cells in healthy people across ages. Across the whole study: Per two T cells, about one barcoded beta molecule was captured through template switching.

A sample-barcoded 5' primer and a J-beta primer mix were used in a second PCR of roughly 7 to 12 cycles. Each cDNA molecule received a tag from a template-switch adaptor that had 12 random nucleotides. TCRdb re-analysed the 5' RACE reads in MiXCR, keeping a single row per CDR3 protein. The table includes 1.5 million to 1.8 million distinct CDR3 sequences, roughly 43% detected once. Study findings and constraints: Naive T cell percentage showed a strong correlation with TCR beta diversity.

Regarding this clonotype: Its antigen remains unknown.

Germline V CDR1 and CDR2: MNHEY, SMNVEV (reference sequence). This CDR3 region has 17 residues. V was trimmed by 4 bases and J by 4 bases, leaving 19 bases between them. The sequenced sample was blood. This TCR derives from a woman aged 18-30 years in good health. This rearrangement joins TRBV27 to TRBJ2-2; a weak D match, TRBD1 (6 bases). CDR3: CASSSHTGGPGTGELFF. The DNA for the CDR3 is TGTGCCAGCAGTTCTCATACTGGGGGCCCTGGCACCGGGGAGCTGTTTTTT.